This TCR beta chain was obtained from a study of cytomegalovirus exposure and HLA in healthy donors. The CDR3 extends over 14 amino acids. CDR1 is KGHSY, CDR2 FQNENV, per germline. V was shortened by 0 bases and J by 9 bases, with 14 bases between the two germline ends. PCR used 60 Vbeta primers and 13 Jbeta primers. Assay used: immunoSEQ multiplex PCR; TCRdb lists only in-frame clones, some missing. The profile shows 130,000 or so clones, 77% of them singletons. Sequencing was performed on PBMCs. This TCR came from a male donor in good health and CMV-seropositive. V is TRBV16 and J is TRBJ1-2, with D perhaps matching TRBD1 (5 bases). The CDR3 nucleotides read TGTGCCAGCAGCCAATCGATCAGGGTTTCTAGCTACACCTTC. It specifies CASSQSIRVSSYTF.